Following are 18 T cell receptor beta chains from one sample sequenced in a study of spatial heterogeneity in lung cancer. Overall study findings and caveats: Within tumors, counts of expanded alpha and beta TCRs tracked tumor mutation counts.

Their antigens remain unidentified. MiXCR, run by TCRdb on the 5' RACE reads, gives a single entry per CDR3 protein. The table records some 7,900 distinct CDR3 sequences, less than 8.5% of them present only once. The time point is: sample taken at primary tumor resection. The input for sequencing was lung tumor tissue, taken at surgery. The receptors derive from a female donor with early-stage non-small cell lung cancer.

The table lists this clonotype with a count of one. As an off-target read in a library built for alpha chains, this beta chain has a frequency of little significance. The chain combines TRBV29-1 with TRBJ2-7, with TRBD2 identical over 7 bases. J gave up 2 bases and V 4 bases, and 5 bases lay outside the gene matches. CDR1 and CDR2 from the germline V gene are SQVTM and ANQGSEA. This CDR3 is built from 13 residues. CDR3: CSVGPTSPYEQYF. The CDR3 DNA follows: TGCAGCGTTGGACCGACTAGCCCCTACGAGCAGTACTTC.

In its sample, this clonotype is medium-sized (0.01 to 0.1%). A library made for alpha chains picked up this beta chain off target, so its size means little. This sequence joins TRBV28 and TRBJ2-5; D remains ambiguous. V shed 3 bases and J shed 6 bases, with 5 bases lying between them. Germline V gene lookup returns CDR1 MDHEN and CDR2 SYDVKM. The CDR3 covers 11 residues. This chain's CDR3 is CASSFLQTQYF. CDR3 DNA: TGTGCCAGCAGTTTTCTCCAGACCCAGTACTTC.

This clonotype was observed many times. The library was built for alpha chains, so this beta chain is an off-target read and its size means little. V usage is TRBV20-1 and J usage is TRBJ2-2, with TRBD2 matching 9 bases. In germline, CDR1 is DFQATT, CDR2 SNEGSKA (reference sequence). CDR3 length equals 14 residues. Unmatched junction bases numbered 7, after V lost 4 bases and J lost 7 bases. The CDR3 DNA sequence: TGCAGTGCTACTGGCGGGAGGGCCCACGGGGAGCTGTTTTTT. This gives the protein CSATGGRAHGELFF.

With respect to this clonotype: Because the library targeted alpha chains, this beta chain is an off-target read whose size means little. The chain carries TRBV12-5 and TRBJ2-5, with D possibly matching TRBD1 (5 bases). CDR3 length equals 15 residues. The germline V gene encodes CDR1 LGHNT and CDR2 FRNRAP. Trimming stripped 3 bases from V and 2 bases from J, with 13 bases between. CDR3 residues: CASGLGRVVQETQYF. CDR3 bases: TGTGCTAGTGGTTTAGGCAGGGTAGTGCAAGAGACCCAGTACTTC.

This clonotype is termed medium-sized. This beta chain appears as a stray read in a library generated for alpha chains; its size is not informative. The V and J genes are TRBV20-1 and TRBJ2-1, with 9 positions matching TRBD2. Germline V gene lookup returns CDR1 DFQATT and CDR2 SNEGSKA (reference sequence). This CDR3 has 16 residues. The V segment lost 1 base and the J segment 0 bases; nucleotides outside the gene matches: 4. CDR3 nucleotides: TGCAGTGCTAGAGGTGCTAGCGGGGTCTCCTACAATGAGCAGTTCTTC. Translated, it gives CSARGASGVSYNEQFF.

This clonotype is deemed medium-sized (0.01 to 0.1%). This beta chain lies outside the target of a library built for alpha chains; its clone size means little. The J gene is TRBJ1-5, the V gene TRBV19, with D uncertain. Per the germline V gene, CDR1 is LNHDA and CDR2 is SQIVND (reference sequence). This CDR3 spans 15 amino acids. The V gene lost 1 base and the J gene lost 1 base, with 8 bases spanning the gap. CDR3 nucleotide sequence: TGTGCCAGTAGTATAGGAGGGCTCAGCAATCAGCCCCAGCATTTT. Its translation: CASSIGGLSNQPQHF.

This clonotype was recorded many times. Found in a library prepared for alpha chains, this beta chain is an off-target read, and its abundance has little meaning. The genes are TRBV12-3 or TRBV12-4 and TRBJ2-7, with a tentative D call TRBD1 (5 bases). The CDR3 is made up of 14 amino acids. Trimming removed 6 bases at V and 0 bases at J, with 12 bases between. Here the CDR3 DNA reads TGTGCCAGCAGAAGGGCAGGGTCCTCCTACGAGCAGTACTTC. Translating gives CASRRAGSSYEQYF.

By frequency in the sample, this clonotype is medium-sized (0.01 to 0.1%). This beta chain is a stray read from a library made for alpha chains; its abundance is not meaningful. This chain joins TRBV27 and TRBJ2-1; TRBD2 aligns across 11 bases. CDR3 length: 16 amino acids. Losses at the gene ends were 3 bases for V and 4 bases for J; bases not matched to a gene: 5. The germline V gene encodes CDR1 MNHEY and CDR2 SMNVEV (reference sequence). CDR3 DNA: TGTGCCAGCAGTTTGCCTCTAGCGGGAGGATACAATGAGCAGTTCTTC. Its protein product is CASSLPLAGGYNEQFF.

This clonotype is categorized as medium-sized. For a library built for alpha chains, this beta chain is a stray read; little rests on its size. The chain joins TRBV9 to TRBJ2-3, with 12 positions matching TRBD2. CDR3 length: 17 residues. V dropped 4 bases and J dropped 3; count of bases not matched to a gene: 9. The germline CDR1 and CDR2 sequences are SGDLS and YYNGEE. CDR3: CASSTSPSGRGTDTQYF. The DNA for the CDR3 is TGTGCCAGCAGCACCAGCCCTAGCGGGAGGGGGACAGATACGCAGTATTTT.

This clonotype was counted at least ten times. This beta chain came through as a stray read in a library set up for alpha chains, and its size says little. CDR3 coding DNA: TGTGCCAGCAGTTACCGGGACCTAATCTACAATGAGCAGTTCTTC. As protein: CASSYRDLIYNEQFF. The chain has TRBV6-2 or TRBV6-3 and TRBJ2-1, with D perhaps assigned TRBD1 or TRBD2 (5 bases each). Between the trimmed V and J ends, which lost 2 bases and 3 bases, there was a span of 11 bases. This CDR3 spans 15 amino acids. In germline, CDR1 is MNHEY, CDR2 SVGEGT.

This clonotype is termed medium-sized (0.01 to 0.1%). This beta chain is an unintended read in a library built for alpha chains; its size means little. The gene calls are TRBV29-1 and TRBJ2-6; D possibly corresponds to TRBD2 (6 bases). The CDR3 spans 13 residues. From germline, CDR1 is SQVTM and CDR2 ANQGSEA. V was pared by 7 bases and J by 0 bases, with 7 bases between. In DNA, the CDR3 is TGCAGCGCCGGGGGCTCTGGGGCCAACGTCCTGACTTTC. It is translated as CSAGGSGANVLTF.

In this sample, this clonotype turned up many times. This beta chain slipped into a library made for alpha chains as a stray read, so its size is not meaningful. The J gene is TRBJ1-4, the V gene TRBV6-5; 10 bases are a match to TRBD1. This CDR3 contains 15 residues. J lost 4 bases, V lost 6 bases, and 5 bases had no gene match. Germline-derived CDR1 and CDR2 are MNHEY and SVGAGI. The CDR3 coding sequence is TGTGCCAGCAGAGGACAGGGGGTGATTAATGAAAAACTGTTTTTT. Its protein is CASRGQGVINEKLFF.

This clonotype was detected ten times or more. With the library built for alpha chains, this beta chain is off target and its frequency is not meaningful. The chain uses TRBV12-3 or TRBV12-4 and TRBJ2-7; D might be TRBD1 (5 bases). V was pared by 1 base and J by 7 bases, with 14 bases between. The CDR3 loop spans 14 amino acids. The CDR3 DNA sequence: TGTGCCAGCAGTTTAGGTCGCAGGGTGGGGGAGCAGTACTTC. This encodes CASSLGRRVGEQYF.

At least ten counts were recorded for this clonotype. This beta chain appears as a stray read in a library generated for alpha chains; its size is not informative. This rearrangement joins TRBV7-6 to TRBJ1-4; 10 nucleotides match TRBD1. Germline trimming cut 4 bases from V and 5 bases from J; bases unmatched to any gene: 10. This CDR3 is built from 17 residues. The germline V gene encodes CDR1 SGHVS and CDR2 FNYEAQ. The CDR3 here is CASSSAKDRGSNEKLFF. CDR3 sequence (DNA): TGTGCCAGCAGCTCGGCCAAGGACAGGGGGTCAAATGAAAAACTGTTTTTT.

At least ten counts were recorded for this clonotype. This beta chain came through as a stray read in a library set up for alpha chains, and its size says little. The CDR3 DNA reads as TGTGCCTGGAACCCAGCCGGGACAGGGGTCGGGGAGCTGTTTTTT. Its translation is CAWNPAGTGVGELFF. The chain uses TRBV30 and TRBJ2-2; 10 bases are shared with TRBD1. V lost 4 bases and J lost 7; bases outside the gene matches: 9. The CDR3 runs to 15 residues. Germline lookup yields CDR1 GTSNPN and CDR2 SVGIG (reference sequence).

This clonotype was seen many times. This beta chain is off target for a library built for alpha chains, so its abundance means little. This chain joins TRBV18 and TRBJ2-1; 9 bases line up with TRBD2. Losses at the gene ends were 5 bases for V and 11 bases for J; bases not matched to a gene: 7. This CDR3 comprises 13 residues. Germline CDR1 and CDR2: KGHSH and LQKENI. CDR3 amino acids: CASSGIAGVQQFF. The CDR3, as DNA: TGTGCCAGCTCAGGAATAGCGGGGGTCCAGCAGTTCTTC.

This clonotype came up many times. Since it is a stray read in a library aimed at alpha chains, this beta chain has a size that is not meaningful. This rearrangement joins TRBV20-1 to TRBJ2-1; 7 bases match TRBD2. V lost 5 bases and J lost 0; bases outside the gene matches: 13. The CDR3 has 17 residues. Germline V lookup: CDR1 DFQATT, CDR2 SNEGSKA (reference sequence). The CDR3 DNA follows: TGCAGTGCTCCAAATGTTCCAGCGGGGAGCTCCTACAATGAGCAGTTCTTC. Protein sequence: CSAPNVPAGSSYNEQFF.

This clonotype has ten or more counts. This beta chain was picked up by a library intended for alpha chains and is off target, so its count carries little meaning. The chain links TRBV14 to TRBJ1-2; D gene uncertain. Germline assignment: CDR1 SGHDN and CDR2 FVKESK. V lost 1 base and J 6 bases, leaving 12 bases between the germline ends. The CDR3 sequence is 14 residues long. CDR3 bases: TGTGCCAGCAGCCAAGGGTCGCATAATAATGGCTACACCTTC. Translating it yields CASSQGSHNNGYTF.